This record covers a single T cell receptor (beta chain). Its antigen is undetermined. Next came a second PCR, run for about 6 to 12 cycles, which used a sample-barcoded 5' primer along with a J-beta primer mix. TCRdb used MiXCR to reprocess the 5' RACE reads, holding one entry per CDR3 protein. The profile shows 1.5 million or so distinct CDR3 sequences, approximately 38% of them singletons. The sample comes from a study of blood T cells in healthy people across ages. Caucasian individuals from Russia who were healthy and aged roughly 6 to 100 acted as donors. This CDR3 has 15 residues. Between the trimmed V and J ends, which lost 0 bases and 4 bases, there was a span of 11 bases. CDR1 SGHRS and CDR2 YFSETQ come from the germline V gene. Whole-study results and caveats: Naive CD4+ cells and diversity were both higher in long-lived donors than in aged donors. Underestimates were what the diversity estimates from one million T cells were considered to be.

The sequenced sample was blood. This TCR was sampled from a woman under 30 in good health. This chain uses TRBV5-1 with TRBJ2-1, with D tentatively TRBD2 (5 bases). CDR3: CASSLDGNTYNEQFF. The CDR3 DNA sequence: TGCGCCAGCAGCTTGGACGGGAATACTTACAATGAGCAGTTCTTC.